This T cell receptor (beta chain) comes out of a study of cytotoxic CD8 clonotypes in ibrutinib-treated CLL. Study-wide background: Patients: some eleven relapsed/refractory, under 16 treatment-naive, some 18 IGHV unmutated. Overall, 24 responses were partial and 2 complete; following median roughly 72 months, around 15 patients stayed remitted and around twelve progressed.

Study results and caveats: Clonality measured at baseline exceeded age-matched healthy donors, tracking circulating CD8+ T-cell counts.

With regard to this clone: Its cognate antigen is unknown.

J was trimmed by 2 bases and V by 3 bases; bases with no gene match: 5. The germline V gene encodes CDR1 LGHNA and CDR2 YSLEER. This CDR3 has 15 amino acids. Target depth was 1 in 200,000 to 1 in 1 million T cells, about 10x per clonotype. Assay used: immunoSEQ multiplex PCR; TCRdb lists only in-frame clones, some missing. This table has about 160,000 clones, 81% appearing once. This clonotype was obtained from a human donor with chronic lymphocytic leukemia. The rearrangement uses TRBV4-3 and TRBJ1-1, with 8 bases lining up with TRBD1. The sample was PBMCs, taken after 12 months of ibrutinib treatment. The CDR3 sequence: CASSHRTGFNTEAFF. The CDR3 coding sequence is TGCGCCAGCAGCCACCGGACAGGGTTTAACACTGAAGCTTTCTTT.